These 23 T cell receptor beta chains were all obtained from the same sample, sequenced in a study of molecular identifiers for immune sequencing clone quantification. TCRdb called the PCR reads again in MiXCR, with one record for every CDR3 protein. Of about 640,000 distinct CDR3 sequences listed, 20% were seen once; the top ten hold roughly 0.85%. Sequenced sample: naive CD8+ T cells from blood, with Jurkat cell RNA spiked in. The subset was: FACS-sorted CD8+CD4-CCR7+CD45RA+ naive T cells. These receptors were obtained from a human donor in good health. Some libraries in this study had Jurkat cell RNA spiked in.

There are many counts of this clonotype. The V gene is TRBV29-1, the J gene TRBJ2-2, with D uncertain. The germline V gene has CDR1 SQVTM and CDR2 ANQGSEA. The CDR3 loop spans 15 amino acids. The V end was cut by 2 bases, the J end by 0 bases, with 10 bases between. The CDR3 is CSVEIAAANTGELFF. The CDR3 nucleotides are TGCAGCGTTGAAATCGCAGCCGCGAACACCGGGGAGCTGTTTTTT.

This clonotype was found many times. The chain employs TRBV29-1 and TRBJ2-1; the D gene is possibly TRBD2 (5 bases). Deletions cut 7 bases from V and 5 bases from J, with 9 bases between. This CDR3 contains 11 residues. CDR1 SQVTM and CDR2 ANQGSEA come from the germline V gene. The CDR3 reads CSGRRNNEQFF. Written as DNA, the CDR3 is TGCAGCGGGCGGAGGAACAATGAGCAGTTCTTC.

The rearrangement links TRBV12-3 or TRBV12-4 to TRBJ2-1; 8 bases line up with TRBD2. The J segment lost 4 bases and the V segment lost 3 bases, leaving 2 bases of the junction unmatched. The CDR3 consists of 14 residues. The CDR3 DNA sequence: TGTGCCAGCAGTTTTGGCGGGGGGTACAATGAGCAGTTCTTC. This translates into CASSFGGGYNEQFF.

This clonotype occurred many times. This chain links TRBV5-6 with TRBJ2-7; 8 bases are a match to TRBD1. Germline assignment: CDR1 SGHDT and CDR2 YYEEEE. Trimming removed 4 bases from V and 0 bases from J; junction bases left unmatched: 6. The CDR3 consists of 15 residues. As DNA, the CDR3 is TGTGCCAGCAGCCCAGGACAGGGTCCCTCCTACGAGCAGTACTTC. Protein: CASSPGQGPSYEQYF. The full variable domain, in which reference TRBV5-6 and TRBJ2-7 provide the parts outside the CDR3, is DAGVTQSPTHLIKTRGQQVTLRCSPKSGHDTVSWYQQALGQGPQFIFQYYEEEERQRGNFPDRFSGHQFPNYSSELNVNALLLGDSALYLCASSPGQGPSYEQYFGPGTRLTVT.

This clonotype showed up many times. The rearrangement links TRBV7-9 to TRBJ1-1; D not resolved. CDR3 size: 18 residues. The V end was cut by 1 base, the J end by 1 base, with 19 bases between. From germline, CDR1 is SEHNR and CDR2 FQNEAQ (reference sequence). CDR3 nucleotide sequence: TGTGCCAGCAGCTTAGACTCAGAACAAACAAAAGAGAACACTGAAGCTTTCTTT. Its protein is CASSLDSEQTKENTEAFF.

This clonotype was seen ten or more times. The J gene is TRBJ2-1, the V gene TRBV5-5, with 11 bases that match TRBD1. This CDR3 is built from 16 residues. V was pared by 3 bases and J by 10 bases, with 12 bases of the junction left unmatched. In germline, CDR1 is SGHKS, CDR2 YYEKEE (reference sequence). CDR3 region: CASSYFPGQGVAEQFF. The CDR3 bases are TGTGCCAGCAGCTACTTCCCGGGACAGGGGGTCGCGGAGCAGTTCTTC.

In its sample, this clonotype was seen a few times. This chain connects TRBV28 to TRBJ2-1; 7 bases line up with TRBD2. CDR1 is MDHEN and CDR2 is SYDVKM in the germline V gene. Trimming took 6 bases from V and 8 from J; bases not matched to a gene: 10. The CDR3 consists of 14 residues. The CDR3 coding sequence is TGTGCCAGCAGCACGGGGGGAAGGGGCCATGAGCAGTTCTTC. Its translation: CASSTGGRGHEQFF.

Ten or more counts support this clonotype. The rearrangement links TRBV13 to TRBJ2-6, with TRBD1 matching over 10 bases. The CDR3 contains 18 residues. Trimming cost V 4 bases and J 4 bases; bases outside gene matches: 10. CDR1 and CDR2 (germline): PRHDT, FYEKMQ (reference sequence). The CDR3 spells CASSSMGRQGAGANVLTF. The CDR3, as DNA: TGTGCCAGCAGCTCTATGGGGAGACAGGGGGCCGGGGCCAACGTCCTGACTTTC.

To note about this clonotype: It may be a read error: a sequence one base away is much more abundant. This chain connects TRBV5-6 to TRBJ1-5; the D is unclear. The germline V gene has CDR1 SGHDT and CDR2 YYEEEE. V lost 3 bases, J lost 3 bases, and 13 bases lay in between. This CDR3 region has 15 residues. The DNA for the CDR3 is TGTGCCAGCAGCTGGTGGCCTGGGAACAATCAGCCCCAGCATTTT. It specifies CASSWWPGNNQPQHF. Complete variable domain (other parts from reference TRBV5-6 and TRBJ1-5): DAGVTQSPTHLIKTRGQQVTLRCSPKSGHDTVSWYQQALGQGPQFIFQYYEEEERQRGNFPDRFSGHQFPNYSSELNVNALLLGDSALYLCASSWWPGNNQPQHFGDGTRLSIL.

This clonotype has at least ten counts. This chain uses TRBV6-5 with TRBJ1-1; tentatively, D is TRBD1 (5 bases). With 2 bases removed from V and 1 base from J, the gap between germline ends came to 11 bases. Germline lookup yields CDR1 MNHEY and CDR2 SVGAGI. The CDR3 loop spans 15 amino acids. The CDR3 protein is CASSYTIQGNTEAFF. DNA of the CDR3: TGTGCCAGCAGTTACACAATCCAGGGGAACACTGAAGCTTTCTTT.

In the case of this clonotype: A much larger clone sits a single nucleotide away, making a read error possible. This chain joins TRBV4-1 and TRBJ2-1, with 9 bases matching TRBD1. Germline lookup yields CDR1 MGHRA and CDR2 YSYEKL. V lost 4 bases, J lost 3 bases, and 10 bases stayed unmatched. This CDR3 is 17 amino acids long. CDR3 DNA sequence: TGCGCCAGCAGCCCCCTAGTCTGGGACAGGGTCTACAATGAGCAGTTCTTC. Its translation: CASSPLVWDRVYNEQFF.

The J gene is TRBJ2-3, the V gene TRBV6-2 or TRBV6-3, with D perhaps matching TRBD2 (5 bases). The germline V gene encodes CDR1 MNHEY and CDR2 SVGEGT. Trimming left V 0 bases short and J 2 bases short, with 15 bases between. CDR3 length equals 17 residues. The CDR3 DNA sequence: TGTGCCAGCAGTTACTCGATCGTCGCTAGCCCCACAGATACGCAGTATTTT. Encoded protein: CASSYSIVASPTDTQYF.

This clonotype was counted at least ten times. The V gene is TRBV24-1, the J gene TRBJ2-3; perhaps TRBD2 as D (6 bases). V lost 4 bases to trimming and J lost 2 bases, with 18 bases between them. This CDR3 has 17 residues. CDR1 is KGHDR, CDR2 SFDVKD, per germline. CDR3 amino acids: CATSEGTFRSYTDTQYF. CDR3 bases: TGTGCCACCAGTGAAGGGACTTTCCGGAGCTACACAGATACGCAGTATTTT.

This clonotype was recorded many times. The chain couples TRBV12-3 or TRBV12-4 to TRBJ1-1, with D hard to call. CDR3 length: 12 residues. V lost 5 bases to trimming and J lost 7 bases, with 11 bases between them. The CDR3 region is CASSVGMDEAFF. CDR3 DNA sequence: TGTGCCAGCAGTGTGGGAATGGATGAAGCTTTCTTT.

This clonotype was picked up a small number of times. The chain carries TRBV24-1 and TRBJ2-1; TRBD2 might be the D (6 bases). CDR3 length equals 16 residues. Germline V lookup: CDR1 KGHDR, CDR2 SFDVKD. The V end was cut by 0 bases, the J end by 7 bases, with 15 bases between. Here the CDR3 DNA reads TGTGCCACCAGTGATTTGCAAGGGGACTGGAGTAATGAGCAGTTCTTC. Translating gives CATSDLQGDWSNEQFF.

This clonotype has ten or more counts. The chain recombines TRBV29-1 with TRBJ2-3; D is possibly TRBD1 (6 bases). The V end lost 8 bases, the J end lost 0 bases, and 15 bases lay between the germline ends. This CDR3 is built from 14 residues. Germline V gene data show CDR1 as SQVTM and CDR2 as ANQGSEA. The CDR3 protein is CSFWGRKSTDTQYF. The CDR3 DNA follows: TGCAGCTTTTGGGGGCGGAAAAGCACAGATACGCAGTATTTT.

This clonotype was found a few times. This chain joins TRBV20-1 and TRBJ2-5, with D possibly matching TRBD2 (5 bases). Germline V gene sequence: CDR1 DFQATT, CDR2 SNEGSKA (reference sequence). This CDR3 is built from 16 residues. The V gene lost 0 bases and the J gene lost 7 bases, with 21 bases spanning the gap. The CDR3 is CSARDSGSPRRGTQYF. CDR3 sequence (DNA): TGCAGTGCTAGAGATTCGGGGTCCCCCCGAAGAGGGACCCAGTACTTC.

This clonotype was counted ten times or more. The chain links TRBV7-9 to TRBJ2-5; no firm D call. Trimming shortened V by 7 bases and J by 4 bases, and 13 bases separated the two germline ends. Germline V gives CDR1 SEHNR, CDR2 FQNEAQ (reference sequence). This CDR3 is 13 amino acids long. The CDR3 DNA follows: TGTGCCAGCACCCCACAAGGTGGAGAGACCCAGTACTTC. Protein sequence: CASTPQGGETQYF.

Notes on this clonotype: A read error may explain this, as a much larger clone is one base away. Here the CDR3 omits its conserved ending phenylalanine or tryptophan, so a read error is the likely source. The CDR3 DNA reads as TGTGCCAGCAGCTTCGGGATAGCGGGAGGGACGGACGAGCAGTACCTC. As protein: CASSFGIAGGTDEQYL. This chain links TRBV7-6 with TRBJ2-7, with 11 nucleotides matching TRBD2. CDR1 is SGHVS and CDR2 is FNYEAQ in the germline V gene. The CDR3 is 16 residues long. The ends lost 3 bases at V and 5 bases at J; junction bases unmatched: 9.

This clonotype was detected many times. This chain joins TRBV6-2 or TRBV6-3 and TRBJ2-7; no definite D call. The germline gives CDR1 MNHEY, CDR2 SVGEGT. The CDR3 length is 15 residues. Between the trimmed V and J ends, which lost 6 bases and 5 bases, there was a span of 20 bases. The CDR3 nucleotides read TGTGCCAGCAGAGCAACGGGCATGGCGGTTCACGAGCAGTACTTC. Translated: CASRATGMAVHEQYF.

This clonotype has a count of ten or more. The chain has TRBV29-1 and TRBJ2-3; D gene unclear. In germline, CDR1 is SQVTM, CDR2 ANQGSEA. Trimming left V 4 bases short and J 4 bases short, with 12 bases between. The CDR3 has 13 amino acids. The chain's CDR3 is CSVGEGYPDTQYF. The CDR3 bases are TGCAGCGTTGGGGAAGGGTATCCAGATACGCAGTATTTT.

This clonotype appeared many times. The chain combines TRBV20-1 with TRBJ2-4; possible D gene TRBD2, 6 bases. Trimming took off 6 bases at V and 7 bases at J, with 13 bases between the two ends. CDR3 length: 12 residues. Germline V gene data show CDR1 as DFQATT and CDR2 as SNEGSKA (reference sequence). CDR3 DNA: TGCAGTGCCTCCGGAGGGCAGAACATTCAGTACTTC. Translated, it gives CSASGGQNIQYF.

This CDR3 reads CASSLGISTPYEQYF. DNA for the CDR3: TGTGCCAGCAGCTTAGGGATTTCAACCCCCTACGAGCAGTACTTC. This chain joins TRBV7-2 and TRBJ2-7; D uncertain. Trimming took 1 base from V and 2 from J, leaving 12 bases between them. Per the germline V gene, CDR1 is SGHTA and CDR2 is FQGNSA. The CDR3 spans 15 residues.